These T cell receptor beta chains were read from a single sample in a study of blood T cell repertoires in COVID-19. TCRdb's copy holds only in-frame clones and misses some; the assay was immunoSEQ multiplex PCR. Altogether hundreds of thousands of clones are present, 70% to 90% being singletons, with the ten largest covering 3%. Material for sequencing was peripheral blood. Receptors originate from a young woman with COVID-19, enrolled during active disease. Each CDR3 is given with its conserved first and last residue. Fields, in order: D gene, clone size, V gene, J gene, CDR3 length, CDR3 protein, CDR3 DNA. A D gene is named only where the DNA matches it firmly. For some rows the clone size is stated as once, few or many, or as a class when expanded; others skip it.

>.|.|TRBV4-3|TRBJ2-1|14
CASSLGGLSNEQFF
TGCGCCAGCAGCCTTGGTGGACTATCCAATGAGCAGTTCTTC
>.|.|TRBV7-8|TRBJ2-2|15
CASSGSRLGTGELFF
TGTGCCAGCAGCGGGAGTCGGTTAGGCACCGGGGAGCTGTTTTTT
>.|.|TRBV19|TRBJ1-2|12
CASSSPGPGYTF
TGTGCCAGTAGTAGCCCGGGTCCGGGCTACACCTTC
>.|once|TRBV27|TRBJ1-1|14
CASSYQGRYTEAFF
TGTGCCAGCAGTTACCAGGGGCGATACACTGAAGCTTTCTTT
>TRBD2|.|TRBV2|TRBJ2-5|19
CASSVGTRVAGGFQETQYF
TGTGCCAGCTCTGTAGGGACCCGTGTAGCGGGGGGCTTTCAAGAGACCCAGTACTTC
>TRBD2|.|TRBV4-3|TRBJ2-1|16
CASSQGPSGDYNEQFF
TGCGCCAGCAGCCAAGGGCCTAGCGGGGACTACAATGAGCAGTTCTTC
>.|.|TRBV3-1/TRBV3-2|TRBJ2-3|16
CASSQDPGVSTDTQYF
TGTGCCAGCAGCCAAGACCCAGGGGTTTCGACAGATACGCAGTATTTT
>.|.|TRBV7-9|TRBJ2-7|15
CASSPGQWVPYEQYF
TGTGCCAGCAGCCCCGGACAGTGGGTCCCCTACGAGCAGTACTTC
>.|.|TRBV10-1|TRBJ2-4|15
CASSEAGLAKNIQYF
TGCGCCAGCAGTGAGGCAGGACTAGCCAAAAACATTCAGTACTTC
>TRBD2|.|TRBV4-2|TRBJ2-7|18
CASSQELASGVSLYEQYF
TGTGCCAGCAGCCAAGAGTTGGCTAGCGGGGTGTCTTTGTACGAGCAGTACTTC
>.|.|TRBV7-2|TRBJ1-4|15
CASSRDTSTNEKLFF
TGTGCCAGCAGCCGGGACACTTCAACTAATGAAAAACTGTTTTTT